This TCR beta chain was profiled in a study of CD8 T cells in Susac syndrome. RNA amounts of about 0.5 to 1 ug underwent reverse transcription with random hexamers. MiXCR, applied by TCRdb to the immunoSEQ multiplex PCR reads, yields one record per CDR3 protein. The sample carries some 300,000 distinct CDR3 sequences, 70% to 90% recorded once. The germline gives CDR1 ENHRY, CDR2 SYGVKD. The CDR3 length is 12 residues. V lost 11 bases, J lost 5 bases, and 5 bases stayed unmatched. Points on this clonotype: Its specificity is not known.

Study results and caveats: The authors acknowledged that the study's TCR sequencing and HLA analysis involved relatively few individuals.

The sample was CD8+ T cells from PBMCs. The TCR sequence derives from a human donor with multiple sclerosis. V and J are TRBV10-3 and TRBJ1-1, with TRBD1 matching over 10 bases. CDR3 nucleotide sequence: TGTGCCTTCGGACAGGGGGGAACTGAAGCTTTCTTT. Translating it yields CAFGQGGTEAFF.